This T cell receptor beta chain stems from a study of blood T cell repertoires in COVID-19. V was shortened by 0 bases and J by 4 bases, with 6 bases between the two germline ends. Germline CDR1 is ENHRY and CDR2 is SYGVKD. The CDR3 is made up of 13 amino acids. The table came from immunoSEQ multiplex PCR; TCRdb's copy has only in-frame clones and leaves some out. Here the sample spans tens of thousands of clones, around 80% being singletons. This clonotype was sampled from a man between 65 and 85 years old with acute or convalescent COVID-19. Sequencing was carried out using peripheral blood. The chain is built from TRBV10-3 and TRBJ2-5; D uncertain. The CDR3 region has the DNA TGTGCCATCAGTGAGTCCCCAGTAGAGACCCAGTACTTC. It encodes CAISESPVETQYF.